This is a list of T cell receptor beta chains from one sample in a study of blood T cell repertoires in COVID-19. Some clones are missing from TCRdb's copy, which holds only in-frame ones; the method was immunoSEQ multiplex PCR. The table lists tens of thousands of clones, 80% to 90% of them singletons. Sequenced input: peripheral blood. The source of these receptors is a woman older than 75 with COVID-19, enrolled during active disease. The CDR3 runs from the conserved cysteine through the conserved F or W. The order of the fields is CDR3 protein, CDR3 DNA, clone size, V gene, J gene, D gene. A D gene is named only where the DNA matches it firmly. Clone size is shown for a subset of rows, as once, few, many or a class of expanded clone.

CASKQRRTDTQYF,TGTGCCAGCAAGCAAAGGCGGACAGATACGCAGTATTTT,-,TRBV27,TRBJ2-3,-
CASSIRSFSGNTIYF,TGTGCCAGTAGTATACGGTCGTTCTCTGGAAACACCATATATTTT,-,TRBV19,TRBJ1-3,-
CASSLGQGGSTDTQYF,TGTGCCAGCAGCTTAGGACAGGGAGGTAGCACAGATACGCAGTATTTT,-,TRBV5-6,TRBJ2-3,TRBD1
CASSQVSEQGGRPRQYF,TGTGCCAGCAGCCAAGTTAGCGAACAGGGAGGGCGTCCAAGGCAGTACTTC,-,TRBV14,TRBJ2-7,-
CSARQGSEQYF,TGCAGTGCTCGACAGGGATCCGAGCAGTACTTC,-,TRBV20-1,TRBJ2-7,TRBD1
CASSFQSRSDTQYF,TGTGCCAGCAGCTTCCAATCTAGGTCAGATACGCAGTATTTT,-,TRBV7-9,TRBJ2-3,-
CASSLATGDSNQPQHF,TGCGCCAGCAGCTTGGCCACAGGGGATAGCAATCAGCCCCAGCATTTT,-,TRBV5-1,TRBJ1-5,TRBD1
CASKEGAREPQHF,TGTGCCAGCAAGGAGGGGGCGAGGGAGCCCCAGCATTTT,-,TRBV12-3/TRBV12-4,TRBJ1-5,TRBD1
CASSRTRLAGPYNEQFF,TGTGCCAGCTCACGCACGAGACTAGCGGGGCCTTACAATGAGCAGTTCTTC,-,TRBV18,TRBJ2-1,TRBD2
CASGRDRDTLNTEAFF,TGTGCCAGCGGCCGTGACAGGGATACGTTGAACACTGAAGCTTTCTTT,-,TRBV7-9,TRBJ1-1,TRBD1
CASSLQGGTDTQYF,TGTGCCAGCAGTTTACAGGGTGGCACAGATACGCAGTATTTT,-,TRBV27,TRBJ2-3,-
CASNRDSDGYTF,TGTGCCAGCAACCGGGACAGCGATGGCTACACCTTC,-,TRBV5-8,TRBJ1-2,TRBD1
CASSHSSGGANEQFF,TGTGCCAGCTCACACTCTAGCGGGGGGGCCAATGAGCAGTTCTTC,once,TRBV18,TRBJ2-1,TRBD2
CASSQEGYYGYTF,TGTGCCAGCAGCCAGGAGGGGTACTATGGCTACACCTTC,-,TRBV4-2,TRBJ1-2,-
CASSIRDKEYF,TGTGCCAGCAGTATCCGGGACAAAGAGTACTTC,-,TRBV6-2/TRBV6-3,TRBJ2-7,-
CASSPTPIQETQYF,TGTGCCAGCAGCCCGACTCCTATCCAAGAGACCCAGTACTTC,-,TRBV28,TRBJ2-5,-
CASRRSGQGGYEQYF,TGTGCCAGCCGTCGGTCGGGACAGGGGGGTTACGAGCAGTACTTC,-,TRBV6-5,TRBJ2-7,TRBD1
CSVVLLDYNEQFF,TGCAGCGTCGTCCTACTAGACTACAATGAGCAGTTCTTC,-,TRBV29-1,TRBJ2-1,-
CASSLVPGLAGGTTDTQYF,TGTGCCAGCAGCTTAGTGCCGGGACTAGCGGGGGGGACCACAGATACGCAGTATTTT,-,TRBV7-9,TRBJ2-3,TRBD2
CASSQARGNTQYF,TGTGCCAGCAGCCAAGCCCGCGGGAATACGCAGTATTTT,-,TRBV3-1/TRBV3-2,TRBJ2-3,-
CASSEGGNDQPQHF,TGTGCCAGCAGTGAGGGGGGGAACGATCAGCCCCAGCATTTT,-,TRBV6-1,TRBJ1-5,-
CASSPRPGGLLETQYF,TGCGCCAGCAGCCCGAGGCCGGGGGGCTTGTTAGAGACCCAGTACTTC,-,TRBV5-1,TRBJ2-5,-
CASSYPGGYEQYF,TGTGCCAGCAGCTACCCAGGGGGCTACGAGCAGTACTTC,-,TRBV5-4,TRBJ2-7,TRBD1
CASSQGLQGFGNTIYF,TGTGCCAGCAGCCAAGGGCTTCAGGGGTTCGGAAACACCATATATTTT,-,TRBV4-2,TRBJ1-3,-
CASSINRAIGYTF,TGTGCCAGTAGTATCAACAGAGCTATTGGCTACACCTTC,-,TRBV19,TRBJ1-2,-
CASSARTEYSNQPQHF,TGTGCCAGCAGTGCCAGGACTGAGTATAGCAATCAGCCCCAGCATTTT,few,TRBV6-1,TRBJ1-5,-
CASSPRTSGGYNEQFF,TGTGCCAGCAGCCCTAGGACTAGCGGGGGCTACAATGAGCAGTTCTTC,-,TRBV4-2,TRBJ2-1,TRBD2
CASSRTGFRGELFF,TGTGCCAGCAGCCGGACAGGGTTTCGCGGGGAGCTGTTTTTT,-,TRBV7-2,TRBJ2-2,TRBD1
CAWSVVGRGIYGYTF,TGTGCCTGGAGTGTAGTGGGGAGGGGAATTTATGGCTACACCTTC,-,TRBV30,TRBJ1-2,-
CASSQAAGSPQYF,TGTGCCAGCAGCCAAGCAGCTGGGAGTCCCCAGTACTTC,-,TRBV3-1/TRBV3-2,TRBJ2-5,-
CASGADVQPQHF,TGTGCCAGCGGGGCTGATGTTCAGCCCCAGCATTTT,few,TRBV6-5,TRBJ1-5,-
CASSRGETQYF,TGTGCCAGCAGCCGGGGGGAGACCCAGTACTTC,-,TRBV7-6,TRBJ2-5,-
CAWSAGLTTNEKLFF,TGTGCCTGGAGTGCTGGACTTACAACTAATGAAAAACTGTTTTTT,-,TRBV30,TRBJ1-4,-
CASSQAESYGYTF,TGTGCCAGCAGCCAGGCAGAATCATATGGCTACACCTTC,-,TRBV3-1/TRBV3-2,TRBJ1-2,-
CASSLEGNTEAFF,TGTGCCAGCAGCCTCGAGGGGAACACTGAAGCTTTCTTT,-,TRBV11-2,TRBJ1-1,-
CASSLSTGSNSPLHF,TGTGCCAGCAGCTTATCTACAGGGTCCAATTCACCCCTCCACTTT,-,TRBV7-9,TRBJ1-6,-
CAWTRTGFADTQYF,TGTGCCTGGACAAGGACAGGGTTCGCAGATACGCAGTATTTT,-,TRBV30,TRBJ2-3,TRBD1
CASSTRDFTDTQYF,TGTGCCAGCAGCACCCGGGACTTCACAGATACGCAGTATTTT,-,TRBV3-1/TRBV3-2,TRBJ2-3,-
CSALGTQGKYGYTF,TGCAGCGCGCTCGGGACCCAGGGGAAGTATGGCTACACCTTC,-,TRBV29-1,TRBJ1-2,-
CAGRTGRDGNIQYF,TGTGCCGGGAGGACAGGGCGAGACGGAAACATTCAGTACTTC,-,TRBV30,TRBJ2-4,TRBD1
CASSLARGISYEQYF,TGTGCCAGTAGTTTGGCCAGGGGGATCTCCTACGAGCAGTACTTC,-,TRBV19,TRBJ2-7,TRBD1
CASRQGYQPQHF,TGTGCCAGCAGGCAGGGGTATCAGCCCCAGCATTTT,-,TRBV6-5,TRBJ1-5,-
CSASIESYEQYF,TGCAGTGCTAGTATTGAGTCCTACGAGCAGTACTTC,-,TRBV20-1,TRBJ2-7,-
CASRDYSPPYF,TGTGCCAGCAGAGACTACAGCCCTCCGTACTTC,-,TRBV2,TRBJ2-7,-
CASSPSGRGDYEQYF,TGTGCCAGCAGCCCCTCGGGGCGGGGAGACTACGAGCAGTACTTC,medium-sized,TRBV7-3,TRBJ2-7,-
CASSQGDSGGAGETQYF,TGTGCCAGCAGCCAAGGTGATAGCGGGGGGGCCGGGGAGACCCAGTACTTC,once,TRBV3-1/TRBV3-2,TRBJ2-5,TRBD2
CATSRDGGIIEQYF,TGTGCCACCAGCAGAGATGGGGGCATCATCGAGCAGTACTTC,-,TRBV15,TRBJ2-7,-
CASSSQGGETQYF,TGTGCCAGCAGCTCACAGGGGGGAGAGACCCAGTACTTC,once,TRBV7-9,TRBJ2-5,TRBD1
CASRHLTGDVLAKNIQYF,TGTGCCAGCAGGCACCTGACAGGGGATGTTTTAGCCAAAAACATTCAGTACTTC,-,TRBV27,TRBJ2-4,TRBD1
CASSTPQGRGTDTQYF,TGTGCCAGTAGTACCCCCCAGGGCAGGGGGACAGATACGCAGTATTTT,-,TRBV19,TRBJ2-3,TRBD1
CASSPGTGGRNTEAFF,TGTGCCAGCAGCCCCGGGACAGGGGGCAGGAACACTGAAGCTTTCTTT,-,TRBV7-8,TRBJ1-1,TRBD1
CSAGGLGEQYF,TGCAGTGCTGGGGGACTGGGGGAGCAGTACTTC,-,TRBV20-1,TRBJ2-7,-
CASSQRAGTGNTGELFF,TGTGCCAGCAGCCAAAGAGCCGGGACAGGTAACACCGGGGAGCTGTTTTTT,-,TRBV4-2,TRBJ2-2,TRBD1